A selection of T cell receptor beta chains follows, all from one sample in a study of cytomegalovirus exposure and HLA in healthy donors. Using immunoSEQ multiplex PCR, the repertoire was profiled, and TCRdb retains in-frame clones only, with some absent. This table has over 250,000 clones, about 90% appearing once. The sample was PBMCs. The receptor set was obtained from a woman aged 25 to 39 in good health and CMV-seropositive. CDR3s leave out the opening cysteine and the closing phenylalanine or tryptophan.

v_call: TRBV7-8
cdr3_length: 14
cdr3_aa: ASSWIAGVRTDTQY

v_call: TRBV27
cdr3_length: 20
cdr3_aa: ASSFDGTGRQGTGRQGTEAF

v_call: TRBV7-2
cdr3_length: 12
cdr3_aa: ASSSFRQGTEQY

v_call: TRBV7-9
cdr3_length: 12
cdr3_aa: ASSLVTGGNGYT

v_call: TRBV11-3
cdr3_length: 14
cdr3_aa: ASSLSSSGTTDTQY

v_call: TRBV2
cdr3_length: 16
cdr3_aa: ASSEAGDLGSGANVLT

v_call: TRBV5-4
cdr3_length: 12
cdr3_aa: ASSLDRGSTEAF

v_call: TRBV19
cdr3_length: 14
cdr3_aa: ASSIDPDDRVFGYT

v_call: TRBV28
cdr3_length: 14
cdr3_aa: ASSLSTGPGNQPQH

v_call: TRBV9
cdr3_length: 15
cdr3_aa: ASSARQGAGGNYGYT

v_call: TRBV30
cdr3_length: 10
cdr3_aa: AWSRGLETQY

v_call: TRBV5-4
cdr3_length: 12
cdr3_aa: ASSPPAQNTEAF

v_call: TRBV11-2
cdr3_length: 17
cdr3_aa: ASSPPPGTGRLSGNTIY

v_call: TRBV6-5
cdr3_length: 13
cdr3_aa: ASSYSDRGGDEQY

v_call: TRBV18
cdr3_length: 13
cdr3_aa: ASSPVADSYNEQF

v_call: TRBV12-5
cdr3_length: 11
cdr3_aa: ASGFLNTGELF

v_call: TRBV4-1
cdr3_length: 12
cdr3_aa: ASSQVASFYEQY

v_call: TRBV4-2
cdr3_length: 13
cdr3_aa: ASSQDGLATGELF

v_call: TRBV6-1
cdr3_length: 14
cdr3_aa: ASSEPRLAGGNEQF

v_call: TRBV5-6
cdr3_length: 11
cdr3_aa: ASSWGQTYEQY

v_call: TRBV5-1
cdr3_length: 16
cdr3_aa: ASSQSQGMRTANEKLF

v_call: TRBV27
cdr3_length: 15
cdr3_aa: ASSSGPEWGSNEKLF

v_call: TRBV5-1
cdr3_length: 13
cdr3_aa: ASRTGDSYNSPLH

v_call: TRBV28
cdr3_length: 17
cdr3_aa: ASSFSWEQPRDSTYEQY

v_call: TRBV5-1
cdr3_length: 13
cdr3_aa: ASSLGGTGGLEQY

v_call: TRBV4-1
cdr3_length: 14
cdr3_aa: ASSQPLAAYNSPLH

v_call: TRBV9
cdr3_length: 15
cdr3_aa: ASSVLAGGFNTGELF

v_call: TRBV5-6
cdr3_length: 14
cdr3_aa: ASSLSAGTYYNEQF

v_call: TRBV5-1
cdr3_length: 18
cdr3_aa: ASSFRQMIAGLNSYNEQF

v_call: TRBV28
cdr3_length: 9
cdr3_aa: ASSRVAAQY

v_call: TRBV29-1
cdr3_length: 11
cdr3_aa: SVGQGLNTEAF

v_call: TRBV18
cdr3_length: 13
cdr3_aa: ASSPTSGSSYEQY

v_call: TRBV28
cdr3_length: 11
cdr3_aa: ASSFRRGYEQY

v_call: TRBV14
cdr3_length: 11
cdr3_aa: ASSSHYNSPLH

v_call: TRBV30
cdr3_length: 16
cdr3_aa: AWSVLTSDILSQETQY

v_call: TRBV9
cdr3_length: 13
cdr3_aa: ASSAGLQSSYEQY

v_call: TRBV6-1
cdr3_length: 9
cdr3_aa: ASITGNTIY

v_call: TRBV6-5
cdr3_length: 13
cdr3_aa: ASSFQGLAGETQY

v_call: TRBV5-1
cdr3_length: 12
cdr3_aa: ASTMDRATDTQY

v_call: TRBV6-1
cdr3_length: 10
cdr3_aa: ASSELVYTIY

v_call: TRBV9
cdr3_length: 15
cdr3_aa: ASSAAGGGSLVETQY

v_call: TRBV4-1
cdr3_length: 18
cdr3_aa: ASSQGRTSGSLREVYEQY

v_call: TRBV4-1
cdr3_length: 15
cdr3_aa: ASSQEVPSWGGETQY

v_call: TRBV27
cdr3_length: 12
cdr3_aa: ASSGGSSTDTQY

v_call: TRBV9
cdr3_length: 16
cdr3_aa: ASSVALATSGGQETQY

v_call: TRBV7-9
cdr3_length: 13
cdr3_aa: ASSTLPGQGYEQY

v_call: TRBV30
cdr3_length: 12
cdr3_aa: AWNGGIRSDTQY

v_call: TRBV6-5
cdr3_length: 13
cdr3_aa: ASSRNHREGSPLH

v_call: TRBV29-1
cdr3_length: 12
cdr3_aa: SVEPTRVAGEQF